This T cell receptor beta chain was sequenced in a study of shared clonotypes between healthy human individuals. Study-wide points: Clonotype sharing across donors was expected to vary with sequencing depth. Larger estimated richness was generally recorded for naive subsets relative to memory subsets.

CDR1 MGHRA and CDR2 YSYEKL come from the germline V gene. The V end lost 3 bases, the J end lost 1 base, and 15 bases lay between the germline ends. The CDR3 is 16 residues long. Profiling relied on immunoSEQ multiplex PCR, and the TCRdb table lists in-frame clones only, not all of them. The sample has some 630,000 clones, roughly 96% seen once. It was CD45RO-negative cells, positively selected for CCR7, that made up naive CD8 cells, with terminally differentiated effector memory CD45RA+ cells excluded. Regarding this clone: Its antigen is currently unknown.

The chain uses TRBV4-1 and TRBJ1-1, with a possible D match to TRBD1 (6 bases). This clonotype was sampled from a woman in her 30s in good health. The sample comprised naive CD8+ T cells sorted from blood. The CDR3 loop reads CASSHLTGTTNTEAFF. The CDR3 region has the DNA TGCGCCAGCAGCCATCTAACGGGGACAACGAACACTGAAGCTTTCTTT.